Listed below are T cell receptor beta chains from one sample, sequenced in a study of blood T cell repertoires in COVID-19. Profiling relied on immunoSEQ multiplex PCR, and the TCRdb table lists in-frame clones only, not all of them. The sample records about 250,000 clones, 83% being singletons. The sequenced material came from PBMCs or T cells enriched from blood (not recorded which). The source is a woman aged 40 to 49 who had been exposed to COVID-19. CDR3s include the opening cysteine and the closing phenylalanine or tryptophan. The order of the fields is V gene, clone size, J gene, D gene, CDR3 DNA, CDR3 protein. The D gene is left open where the match is weak. Not all rows give a size; the values are once, few, many and, for expanded clones, a class.

>TRBV4-3|NA|TRBJ2-3|NA
TGCGCCAGCAGCCAAGATCGGCCGTTGGGTGTTAGCGCAGATACGCAGTATTTT
CASSQDRPLGVSADTQYF
>TRBV5-1|few|TRBJ2-5|TRBD2
TGCGCCAGCAGCCATAGCGGGGGGGCGGGAGAGACCCAGTACTTC
CASSHSGGAGETQYF
>TRBV9|NA|TRBJ2-3|NA
TGTGCCAGCAGCCCCCAGGGAAGGCTCACAGATACGCAGTATTTT
CASSPQGRLTDTQYF
>TRBV29-1|once|TRBJ1-1|NA
TGCAGCGTTGCGGTGAACACTGAAGCTTTCTTT
CSVAVNTEAFF
>TRBV28|once|TRBJ2-1|TRBD1
TGTGCCAGCAGTTTACTCCAGGGGGCCCACAATGAGCAGTTCTTC
CASSLLQGAHNEQFF
>TRBV5-8|NA|TRBJ2-3|NA
TGTGCCAGCAGCCTCCGGGGGTCCACAGATACGCAGTATTTT
CASSLRGSTDTQYF
>TRBV28|NA|TRBJ1-1|TRBD1
TGTGCCAGCAGTTCATGGACAGGGACCATGAACACTGAAGCTTTCTTT
CASSSWTGTMNTEAFF
>TRBV9|NA|TRBJ1-3|NA
TGTGCCAGCAGCGGTATGGACAGCGGCTCTGGAAACACCATATATTTT
CASSGMDSGSGNTIYF
>TRBV7-9|NA|TRBJ1-4|NA
TGTGCCAGCAGCATGGGGGCGCATGAAAAACTGTTTTTT
CASSMGAHEKLFF
>TRBV7-2|NA|TRBJ1-4|NA
TGTGCCAGCAGCTTAGGACAAATAGGAAAACTGTTTTTT
CASSLGQIGKLFF
>TRBV7-8|NA|TRBJ1-5|NA
TGTGCCAGCAGCTTAAGCTTTGGGGGGCAGCCCCAGCATTTT
CASSLSFGGQPQHF
>TRBV7-2|once|TRBJ1-2|NA
TGTGCCAGCAGCCTGCAGGATTATGGCTACACCTTC
CASSLQDYGYTF
>TRBV29-1|NA|TRBJ1-3|NA
TGCAGCGCTGGGGGGGCTAGATCTAGCTCTGGAAACACCATATATTTT
CSAGGARSSSGNTIYF
>TRBV6-4|once|TRBJ2-1|TRBD2
TGTGCCAGCAGTGAATGGACTAGCGGTAACAATGAGCAGTTCTTC
CASSEWTSGNNEQFF
>TRBV7-9|once|TRBJ1-3|NA
TGTGCCAGCAGCTTAAAAATGGGAGCTGGGCCGGACTGGTACACCATATATTTT
CASSLKMGAGPDWYTIYF
>TRBV4-2|NA|TRBJ1-6|NA
TGTGCCAGCAGCCAAGAGGCAGGGGTCTATAATTCACCCCTCCACTTT
CASSQEAGVYNSPLHF
>TRBV30|NA|TRBJ1-3|NA
TGTGCCTGGAGCCCTAATGGAAACACCATATATTTT
CAWSPNGNTIYF
>TRBV11-2|NA|TRBJ2-1|NA
TGTGCCAGCAGCTTAGGGAGCGGTAACAATGAGCAGTTCTTC
CASSLGSGNNEQFF
>TRBV2|NA|TRBJ2-7|NA
TGTGCCAGCAGTGATGAGGACTCGACCTACGAGCAGTACTTC
CASSDEDSTYEQYF
>TRBV20-1|once|TRBJ2-2|NA
TGCAGTGCTAGTGCTCGGGGGACGAACACCGGGGAGCTGTTTTTT
CSASARGTNTGELFF
>TRBV12-5|once|TRBJ2-3|TRBD2
TGTGCTAGTGGTTTACTAGCGGGGTCTAGCACAGATACGCAGTATTTT
CASGLLAGSSTDTQYF
>TRBV5-1|NA|TRBJ1-6|TRBD1
TGCGCCAGCAGCTTGGCGGGGGACAGTTATTCTTTTAATTCACCCCTCCACTTT
CASSLAGDSYSFNSPLHF
>TRBV5-1|NA|TRBJ2-1|TRBD2
TGCGCCAGCAGCTCCACTAGCGGGGGGGCGTCTGAGCAGTTCTTC
CASSSTSGGASEQFF
>TRBV5-1|NA|TRBJ1-2|NA
TGCGCCAGCAGCTTGGGAAGGGGTTCGGAGGGCTACACCTTC
CASSLGRGSEGYTF
>TRBV4-1|NA|TRBJ1-3|NA
TGCGCCAGCAGCCAGAATTCCGGGATTTACTCTGGAAACACCATATATTTT
CASSQNSGIYSGNTIYF
>TRBV7-9|NA|TRBJ1-3|TRBD1
TGTGCCAGCAGCTTAACGCAGGGGGCAAGCGGAAACACCATATATTTT
CASSLTQGASGNTIYF
>TRBV5-1|NA|TRBJ1-2|NA
TGCGCCAGCAGCCCAGATGCAAGATATGGCTACACCTTC
CASSPDARYGYTF
>TRBV27|NA|TRBJ1-2|TRBD1
TGTGCCAGCTCTGACAGGGCGATTAACTATGGCTACACCTTC
CASSDRAINYGYTF
>TRBV6-2/TRBV6-3|NA|TRBJ2-1|TRBD2
TGTGCCAGCAGTTACGCGCCGGCGGGGGGGTTTGGTAATGAGCAGTTCTTC
CASSYAPAGGFGNEQFF
>TRBV15|NA|TRBJ2-7|NA
TGTGCCACGGCCCTATCAGGGACCTACGAGCAGTACTTC
CATALSGTYEQYF
>TRBV6-6|NA|TRBJ1-6|TRBD1
TGTGCCAGCAGTCTTTCCGGACAGGGAGGGAACCCGAATTCACCCCTCCACTTT
CASSLSGQGGNPNSPLHF
>TRBV7-2|NA|TRBJ2-1|NA
TGTGCCAGCAGCTTCTTCAATGAGCAGTTCTTC
CASSFFNEQFF
>TRBV7-2|NA|TRBJ2-7|TRBD1
TGTGCCAGCAGCCTCACAGGGGGCGGATACGAGCAGTACTTC
CASSLTGGGYEQYF
>TRBV5-6|NA|TRBJ2-7|TRBD1
TGTGCCAGCTCGGGGACAGCATTTACCTACGAGCAGTACTTC
CASSGTAFTYEQYF
>TRBV6-5|NA|TRBJ1-5|TRBD1
TGTGCCAGCAGCTTGGACAGGGTGGGACAGCCCCAGCATTTT
CASSLDRVGQPQHF
>TRBV24-1|NA|TRBJ2-2|NA
TGTGCCACCAGTGATGGGGCAGGGACGAACACCGGGGAGCTGTTTTTT
CATSDGAGTNTGELFF
>TRBV19|NA|TRBJ1-5|NA
TGTGCCAGTAGCACAGGGTTTTGGCAGCCCCAGCATTTT
CASSTGFWQPQHF
>TRBV7-7|NA|TRBJ2-1|TRBD1
TGTGCCAGCAGCTTAGGGACAGGGGGCGAGGGCAATGAGCAGTTCTTC
CASSLGTGGEGNEQFF
>TRBV2|NA|TRBJ1-4|NA
TGTGCCAGCAGGATCATCGGGACTCGGGTTGAAAAACTGTTTTTT
CASRIIGTRVEKLFF
>TRBV2|few|TRBJ1-6|NA
TGTGCCAGCCAGGAGGGATTTAATTCACCCCTCCACTTT
CASQEGFNSPLHF
>TRBV6-1|once|TRBJ2-3|NA
TGTGCCAGCAGTGTAGGAGGGGCGACAGATACGCAGTATTTT
CASSVGGATDTQYF
>TRBV18|NA|TRBJ1-4|NA
TGTGCCAGCTCACCACCCACAGGGTCTACATCTAATGAAAAACTGTTTTTT
CASSPPTGSTSNEKLFF
>TRBV18|NA|TRBJ2-7|NA
TGTGCCAGCACAGCGCAGGGGCTAGGGGACGAGCAGTACTTC
CASTAQGLGDEQYF
>TRBV7-2|NA|TRBJ1-2|TRBD1
TGTGCCAGCAGCACCGGGACAGGGAATGGCTACACCTTC
CASSTGTGNGYTF
>TRBV12-5|NA|TRBJ1-1|NA
TGTGCTAGTGGCCTCCTACCGATGAACACTGAAGCTTTCTTT
CASGLLPMNTEAFF